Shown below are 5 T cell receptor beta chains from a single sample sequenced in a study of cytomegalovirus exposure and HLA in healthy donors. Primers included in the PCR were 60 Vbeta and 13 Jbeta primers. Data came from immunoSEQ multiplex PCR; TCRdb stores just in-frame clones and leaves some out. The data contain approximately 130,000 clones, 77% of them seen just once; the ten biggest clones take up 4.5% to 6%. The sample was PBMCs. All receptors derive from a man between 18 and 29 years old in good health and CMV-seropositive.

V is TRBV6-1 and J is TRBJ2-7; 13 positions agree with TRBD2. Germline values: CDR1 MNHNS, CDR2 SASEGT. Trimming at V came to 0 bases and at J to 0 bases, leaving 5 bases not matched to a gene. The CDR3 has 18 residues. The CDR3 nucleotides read TGTGCCAGCAGTGAAGCTAGACTAGCGGGGGGTGTCTCCTACGAGCAGTACTTC. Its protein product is CASSEARLAGGVSYEQYF.

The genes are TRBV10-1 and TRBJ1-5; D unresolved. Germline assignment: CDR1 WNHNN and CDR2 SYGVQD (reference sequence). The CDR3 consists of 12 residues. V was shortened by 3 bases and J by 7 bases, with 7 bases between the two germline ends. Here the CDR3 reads CASSDYGQPQHF. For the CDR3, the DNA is TGCGCCAGCAGTGATTACGGGCAGCCCCAGCATTTT.

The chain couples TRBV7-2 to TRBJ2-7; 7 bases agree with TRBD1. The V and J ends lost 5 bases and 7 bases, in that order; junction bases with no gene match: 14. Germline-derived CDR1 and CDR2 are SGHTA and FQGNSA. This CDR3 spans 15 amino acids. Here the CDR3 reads CASSPNSEGAEEQYF. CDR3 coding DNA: TGTGCCAGCAGCCCTAATAGCGAGGGGGCTGAAGAGCAGTACTTC.

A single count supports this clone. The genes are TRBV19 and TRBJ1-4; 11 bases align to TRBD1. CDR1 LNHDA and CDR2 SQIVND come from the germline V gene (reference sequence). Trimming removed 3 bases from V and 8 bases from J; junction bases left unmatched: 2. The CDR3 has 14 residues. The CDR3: CASSMDRGREKLFF. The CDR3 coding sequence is TGTGCCAGTAGTATGGACAGGGGGCGCGAAAAACTGTTTTTT. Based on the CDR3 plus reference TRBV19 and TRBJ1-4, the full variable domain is DGGITQSPKYLFRKEGQNVTLSCEQNLNHDAMYWYRQDPGQGLRLIYYSQIVNDFQKGDIAEGYSVSREKKESFPLTVTSAQKNPTAFYLCASSMDRGREKLFFGSGTQLSVL.

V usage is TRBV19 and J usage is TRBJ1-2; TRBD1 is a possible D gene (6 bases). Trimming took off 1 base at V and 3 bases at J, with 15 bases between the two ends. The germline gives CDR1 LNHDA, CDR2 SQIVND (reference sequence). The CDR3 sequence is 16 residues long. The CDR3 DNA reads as TGTGCCAGTAGTATAGTCCCAGGGGCGACCTACTATGGCTACACCTTC. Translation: CASSIVPGATYYGYTF.